The TCR beta chain under discussion was sequenced for a study of CD8 T cells in Susac syndrome. About the research overall: The Susac syndrome patients that were sequenced included five or six with active disease and 8 or 9 in remission. Study-level points and caveats: In Susac syndrome, CD4+ T cell repertoires lacked any clonal expansion.

The CDR3 contains 19 residues. J gave up 4 bases and V 7 bases, and 20 bases lay outside the gene matches. Reverse transcription of roughly 0.45 to 1 ug RNA used random hexamers. MiXCR, applied by TCRdb to the immunoSEQ multiplex PCR reads, yields one record per CDR3 protein. The repertoire holds roughly 200,000 distinct CDR3 sequences, 85% to 95% seen once, with around 0.1% in the top ten. CD8+ and CD4+ blood T cells underwent TCR beta sequencing. Turning to this clonotype: What it binds is not known.

This chain connects TRBV12-3 or TRBV12-4 to TRBJ2-1; 9 bases line up with TRBD2. This TCR was recovered from a human donor with Susac syndrome. The sequencing sample was made of CD4+ T cells from PBMCs. The CDR3 spells CASTLLGGGREEGYNEQFF. The CDR3 nucleotides read TGTGCCAGCACCCTCCTCGGAGGCGGGAGGGAGGAAGGGTACAATGAGCAGTTCTTC.